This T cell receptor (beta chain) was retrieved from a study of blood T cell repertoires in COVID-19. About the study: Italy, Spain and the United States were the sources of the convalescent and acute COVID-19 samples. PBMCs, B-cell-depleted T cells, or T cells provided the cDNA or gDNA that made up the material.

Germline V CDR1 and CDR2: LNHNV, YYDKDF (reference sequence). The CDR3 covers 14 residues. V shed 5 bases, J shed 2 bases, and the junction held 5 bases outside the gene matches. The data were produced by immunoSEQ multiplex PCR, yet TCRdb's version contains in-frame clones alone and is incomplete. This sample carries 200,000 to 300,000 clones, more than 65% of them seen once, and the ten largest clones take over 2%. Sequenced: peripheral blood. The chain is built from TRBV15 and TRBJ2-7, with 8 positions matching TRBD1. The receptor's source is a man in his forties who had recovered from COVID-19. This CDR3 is CATSGTTGAYEQYF. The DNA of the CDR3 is TGTGCCACCAGCGGAACGACAGGGGCCTACGAGCAGTACTTC.